This TCR beta chain stems from a study of blood T cell repertoires in COVID-19 (TCRdb year 2020). Notes on the research overall: The collaborator samples originated in the United States, Italy and Spain and spanned the acute and convalescent phases of COVID-19. The material from the prospective study consisted of cDNA or gDNA derived from T cells, B-cell-depleted T cells, or PBMCs. The dataset comprised deeply sampled blood TCRbeta repertoires from subjects exposed to, actively infected with, or recovered from COVID-19. The repertoires were released in a freely available public database meant as a resource for research on the immune response to SARS-CoV-2. The samples were drawn from the first 160 participants of the ongoing ImmuneRACE study and from 1,254 subjects provided by 6 global collaborators. A de-identified subject ID, COVID-19 status, age in years and sex were almost always included in the sample metadata. Where available, HLA class I and class II types were obtained from metadata supplied by the sample provider rather than from assay-based typing. Findings and caveats that apply to the study as a whole: Clinical and demographic metadata were provided uncurated, with the amount varying by source and participant.

At one collaborating source in Seattle, patients were enrolled during active infection and were followed longitudinally through the course of disease. Each collaborating institution followed its own protocols to collect whole blood in K2EDTA tubes. For TCRbeta analysis, collaborators shipped samples as frozen whole blood, isolated PBMCs, or DNA extracted from either of those sample types. CDR1 and CDR2 were assigned from the germline V gene (reference sequence) as MNHEY and SMNVEV. V is pruned by 6 bases and J by 2 bases, leaving 3 bases of the junction without a gene match. Taken from cysteine to phenylalanine, the CDR3 has 15 residues. Solely the CDR3 DNA is kept, with 45 bases framed from the first base. For this clone: Its antigen remains undetermined. Base qualities are not at hand, and no much larger clone is one base apart.

TCRbeta CDR3 regions were amplified from genomic DNA using the immunoSEQ Assay, a bias-controlled multiplex PCR. Per the authors' processing: Nucleated cell counts per sample were estimated from amplification of reference gene primers within the assay. Sequence reads were collapsed and filtered to measure the absolute abundance of every unique TCRbeta CDR3 rearrangement. For each sample, productive Simpson clonality was calculated by taking the square root of Simpson's diversity index across productive rearrangements. The table was pulled from immuneACCESS by TCRdb, which kept in-frame rearrangements only. Such tables lose some clones; where checked, under half of the loss comes from unresolved V genes, and the rest has no known cause. That table gives V, J and clone size, and the DNA gave D and trimming. This sample comprises 200,000 to 250,000 clones, 75% to 85% of them detected only once. About 4.8% of the sample is taken by the ten largest.

The TCR comes from a woman aged 70 to 79 with COVID-19, enrolled during active disease. The V gene is TRBV27 and the J gene is TRBJ2-3, with 12 bases matching TRBD2. The source material was peripheral blood. The CDR3 here reads CASSPSGRDTDTQYF. The bases read TGTGCCAGCAGCCCTAGCGGGAGGGACACAGATACGCAGTATTTT.